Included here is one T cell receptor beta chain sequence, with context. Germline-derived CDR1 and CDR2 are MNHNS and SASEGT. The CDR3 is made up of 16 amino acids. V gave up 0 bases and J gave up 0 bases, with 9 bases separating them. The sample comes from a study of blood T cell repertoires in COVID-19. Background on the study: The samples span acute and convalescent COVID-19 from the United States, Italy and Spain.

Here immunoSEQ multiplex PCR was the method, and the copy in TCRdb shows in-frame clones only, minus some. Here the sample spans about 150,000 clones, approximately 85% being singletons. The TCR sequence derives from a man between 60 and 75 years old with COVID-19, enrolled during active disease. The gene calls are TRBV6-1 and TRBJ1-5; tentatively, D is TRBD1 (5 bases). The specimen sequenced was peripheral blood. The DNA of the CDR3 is TGTGCCAGCAGTGAAGCCGGGGGTTTTAGCAATCAGCCCCAGCATTTT. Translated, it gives CASSEAGGFSNQPQHF.